The following is a T cell receptor beta chain sequence with its context. Its antigen is unidentified. The CDR3 is 14 amino acids. Germline loops: CDR1 SGHKS, CDR2 YYEKEE (reference sequence). V lost 5 bases, J lost 6 bases, and 9 bases stayed unmatched. The donors were healthy bone marrow donors. PCR amplification relied on 60 Vbeta primers (plus 13 Jbeta primers). Some clones are missing from TCRdb's copy, which holds only in-frame ones; the method was immunoSEQ multiplex PCR. The sample shows 150,000 to 200,000 clones, roughly three quarters of them seen only once. The data were taken from a study of cytomegalovirus exposure and HLA in healthy donors. General study points: Clonal expansion was found to be greater in HLA-associated TCR beta chains than in equally common others in a later analysis. TRBV6-2, TRBV6-3 and some other V segments were unresolvable in 87-base-pair reads.

This sequence joins TRBV5-5 and TRBJ2-7; 9 bases match TRBD1. The sequence was obtained from a man younger than 35 in good health and CMV-seropositive. Input material: PBMCs. CDR3 sequence reads: CASSPPGTGFEQYF. In DNA, the CDR3 is TGTGCCAGCAGTCCCCCCGGGACAGGGTTCGAGCAGTACTTC.